This TCR beta chain is from a study of blood T cells in healthy people across ages. The CDR3 totals 15 residues. V lost 6 bases, J lost 0 bases, and 7 bases stayed unmatched. Germline V gives CDR1 MRHNA, CDR2 SNTAGT. A J-beta primer mix and a sample-barcoded 5' primer were used in a second PCR of roughly 7 to 12 cycles. MiXCR, run by TCRdb on the 5' RACE reads, gives a single entry per CDR3 protein. The repertoire includes around 1,100,000 distinct CDR3 sequences, 35% to 40% of them detected once, and about an eighth sits in the top ten. Study findings and constraints: Across the age range, TCR beta diversity per million T cells fell in a roughly linear way.

Only a few counts were recorded for this clonotype. Its specificity is unknown. This chain joins TRBV6-4 and TRBJ1-1, with 7 bases matching TRBD1. This sequence originates from a man between 18 and 29 years old in good health. Source material: blood. This CDR3 reads CASSLPGGMNTEAFF. DNA of the CDR3: TGTGCCAGCAGCCTTCCAGGGGGGATGAACACTGAAGCTTTCTTT.